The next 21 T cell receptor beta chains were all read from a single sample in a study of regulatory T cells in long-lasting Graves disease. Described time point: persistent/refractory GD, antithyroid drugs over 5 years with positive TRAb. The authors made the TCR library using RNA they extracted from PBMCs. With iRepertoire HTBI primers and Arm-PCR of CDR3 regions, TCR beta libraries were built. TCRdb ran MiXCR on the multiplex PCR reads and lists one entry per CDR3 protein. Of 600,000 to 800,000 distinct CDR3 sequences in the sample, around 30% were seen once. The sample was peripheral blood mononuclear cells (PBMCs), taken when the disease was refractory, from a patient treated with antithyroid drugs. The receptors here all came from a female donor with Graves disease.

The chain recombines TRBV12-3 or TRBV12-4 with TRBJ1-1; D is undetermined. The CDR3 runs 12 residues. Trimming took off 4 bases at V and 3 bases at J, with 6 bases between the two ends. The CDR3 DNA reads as TGTGCCAGCAGTTGGACGGACACTGAAGCTTTCTTT. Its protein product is CASSWTDTEAFF.

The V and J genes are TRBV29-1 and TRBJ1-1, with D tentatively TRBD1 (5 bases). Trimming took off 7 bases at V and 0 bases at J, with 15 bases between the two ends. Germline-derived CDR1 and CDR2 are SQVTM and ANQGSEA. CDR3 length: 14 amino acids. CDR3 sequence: CSAGETVMNTEAFF. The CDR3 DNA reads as TGCAGCGCTGGGGAGACAGTCATGAACACTGAAGCTTTCTTT.

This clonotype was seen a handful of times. In DNA, the CDR3 is TGTGCCATCACCGACAGGGGCGGCTACGAGCAGTACTTC. Translation: CAITDRGGYEQYF. The chain couples TRBV10-3 to TRBJ2-7, with TRBD1 identical over 8 bases. Germline V gene sequence: CDR1 ENHRY, CDR2 SYGVKD. Trimming removed 7 bases from V and 3 bases from J; junction bases left unmatched: 5. The CDR3 runs 13 residues.

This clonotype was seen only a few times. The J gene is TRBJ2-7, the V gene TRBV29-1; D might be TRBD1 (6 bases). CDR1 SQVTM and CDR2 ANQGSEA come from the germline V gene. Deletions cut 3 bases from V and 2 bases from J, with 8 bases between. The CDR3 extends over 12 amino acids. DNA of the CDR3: TGCAGCGTTGACAGGGGCCCCTACGAGCAGTACTTC. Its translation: CSVDRGPYEQYF.

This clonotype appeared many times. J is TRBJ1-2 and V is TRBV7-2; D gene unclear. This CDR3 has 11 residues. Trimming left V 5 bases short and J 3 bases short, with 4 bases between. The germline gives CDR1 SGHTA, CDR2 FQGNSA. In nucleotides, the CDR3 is TGTGCCAGCAGCCCTTACTATGGCTACACCTTC. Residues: CASSPYYGYTF.

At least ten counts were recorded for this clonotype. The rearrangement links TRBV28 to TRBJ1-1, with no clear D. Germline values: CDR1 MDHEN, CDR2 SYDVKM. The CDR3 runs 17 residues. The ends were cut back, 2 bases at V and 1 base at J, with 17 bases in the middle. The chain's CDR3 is CASSLERQALWNTEAFF. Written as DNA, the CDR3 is TGTGCCAGCAGTTTAGAACGGCAAGCCTTATGGAACACTGAAGCTTTCTTT.

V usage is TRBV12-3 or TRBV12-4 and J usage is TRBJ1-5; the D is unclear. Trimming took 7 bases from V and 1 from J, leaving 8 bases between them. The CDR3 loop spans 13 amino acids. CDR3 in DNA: TGTGCCAGCATGGCCGGGAGCAATCAGCCCCAGCATTTT. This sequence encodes CASMAGSNQPQHF.

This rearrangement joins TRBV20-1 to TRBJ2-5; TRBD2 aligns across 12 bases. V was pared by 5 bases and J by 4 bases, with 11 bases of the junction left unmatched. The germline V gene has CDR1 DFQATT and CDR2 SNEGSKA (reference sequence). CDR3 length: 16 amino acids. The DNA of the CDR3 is TGCAGTGCTCCCAGGCTAGCGGGAGGGCCCGGAGAGACCCAGTACTTC. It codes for CSAPRLAGGPGETQYF.

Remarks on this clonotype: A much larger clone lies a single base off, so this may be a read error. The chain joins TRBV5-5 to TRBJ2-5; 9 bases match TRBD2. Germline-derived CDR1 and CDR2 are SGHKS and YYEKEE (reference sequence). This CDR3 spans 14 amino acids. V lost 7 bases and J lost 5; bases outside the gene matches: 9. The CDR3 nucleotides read TGTGCCAGCCGAAGGCGGGGGGGCCGGGAGACCCAGTACTTC. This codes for CASRRRGGRETQYF.

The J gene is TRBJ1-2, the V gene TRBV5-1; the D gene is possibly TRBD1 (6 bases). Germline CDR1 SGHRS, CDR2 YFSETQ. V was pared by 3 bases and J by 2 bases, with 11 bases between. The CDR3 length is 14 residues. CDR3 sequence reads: CASSYDRLNYGYTF. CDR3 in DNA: TGCGCCAGCAGCTACGACAGGCTAAACTATGGCTACACCTTC. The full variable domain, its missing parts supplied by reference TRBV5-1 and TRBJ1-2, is KAGVTQTPRYLIKTRGQQVTLSCSPISGHRSVSWYQQTPGQGLQFLFEYFSETQRNKGNFPGRFSGRQFSNSRSEMNVSTLELGDSALYLCASSYDRLNYGYTFGSGTRLTVV.

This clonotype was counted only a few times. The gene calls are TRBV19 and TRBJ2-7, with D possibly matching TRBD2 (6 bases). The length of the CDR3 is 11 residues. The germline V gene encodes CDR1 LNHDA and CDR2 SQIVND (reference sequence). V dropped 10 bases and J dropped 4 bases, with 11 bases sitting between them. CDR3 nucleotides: TGTGCCACCTTGGAGGGGTACGAGCAGTACTTC. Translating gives CATLEGYEQYF.

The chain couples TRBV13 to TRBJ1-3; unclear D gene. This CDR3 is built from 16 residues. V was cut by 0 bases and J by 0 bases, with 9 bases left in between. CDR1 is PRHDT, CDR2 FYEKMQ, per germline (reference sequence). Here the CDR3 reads CASSLGGGDSGNTIYF. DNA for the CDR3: TGTGCCAGCAGCTTAGGCGGCGGGGACTCTGGAAACACCATATATTTT.

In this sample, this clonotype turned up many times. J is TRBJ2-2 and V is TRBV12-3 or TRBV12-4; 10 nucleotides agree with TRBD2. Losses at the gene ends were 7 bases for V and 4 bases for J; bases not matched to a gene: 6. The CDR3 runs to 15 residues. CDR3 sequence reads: CASNRLAGSTGELFF. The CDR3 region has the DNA TGTGCCAGCAACCGACTAGCGGGTTCCACCGGGGAGCTGTTTTTT.

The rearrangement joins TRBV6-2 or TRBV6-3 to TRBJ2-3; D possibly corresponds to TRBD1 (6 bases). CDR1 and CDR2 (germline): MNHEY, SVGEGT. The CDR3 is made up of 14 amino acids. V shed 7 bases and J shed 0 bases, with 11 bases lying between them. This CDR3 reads CASTQGLSTDTQYF. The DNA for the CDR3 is TGTGCCAGCACCCAGGGGTTAAGCACAGATACGCAGTATTTT.

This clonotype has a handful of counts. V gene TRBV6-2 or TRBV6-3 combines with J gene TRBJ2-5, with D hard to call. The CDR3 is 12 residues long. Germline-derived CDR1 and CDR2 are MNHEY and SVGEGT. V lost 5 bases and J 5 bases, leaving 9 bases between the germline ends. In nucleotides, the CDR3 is TGTGCCAGCAGTGCCGTGGCGGAGACCCAGTACTTC. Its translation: CASSAVAETQYF.

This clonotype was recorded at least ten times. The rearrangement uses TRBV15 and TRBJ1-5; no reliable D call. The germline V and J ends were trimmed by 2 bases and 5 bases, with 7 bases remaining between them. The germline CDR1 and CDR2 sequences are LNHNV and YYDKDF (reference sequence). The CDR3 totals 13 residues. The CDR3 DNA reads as TGTGCCACCAGCAGACCTGAGGATCAGCCCCAGCATTTT. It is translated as CATSRPEDQPQHF. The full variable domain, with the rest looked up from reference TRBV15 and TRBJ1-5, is DAMVIQNPRYQVTQFGKPVTLSCSQTLNHNVMYWYQQKSSQAPKLLFHYYDKDFNNEADTPDNFQSRRPNTSFCFLDIRSPGLGDTAMYLCATSRPEDQPQHFGDGTRLSIL.

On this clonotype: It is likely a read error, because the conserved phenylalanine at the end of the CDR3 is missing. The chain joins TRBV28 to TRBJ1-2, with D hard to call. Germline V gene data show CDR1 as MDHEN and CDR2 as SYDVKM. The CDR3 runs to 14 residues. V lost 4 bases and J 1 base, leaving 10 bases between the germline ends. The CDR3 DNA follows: TGTGCCAGCAGTTCTTCACTTTTTAACTATGGCTACACCCTC. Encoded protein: CASSSSLFNYGYTL.

The CDR3 spells CASSSTPNSPLHF. DNA of the CDR3: TGTGCCAGCAGCTCGACCCCAAATTCACCCCTCCACTTT. The chain uses TRBV9 and TRBJ1-6; unclear D gene. The CDR3 has 13 residues. CDR1 and CDR2 from the germline V gene are SGDLS and YYNGEE. The V and J ends lost 4 bases and 7 bases respectively, with 9 bases between them.

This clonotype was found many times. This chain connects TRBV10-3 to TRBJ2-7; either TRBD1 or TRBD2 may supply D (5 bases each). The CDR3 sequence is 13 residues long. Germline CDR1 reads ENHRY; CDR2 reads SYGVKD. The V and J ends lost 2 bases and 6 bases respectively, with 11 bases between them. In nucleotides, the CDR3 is TGTGCCATCAGTGAGCAGGGTCGGGGCGAGCAGTACTTC. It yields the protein CAISEQGRGEQYF.

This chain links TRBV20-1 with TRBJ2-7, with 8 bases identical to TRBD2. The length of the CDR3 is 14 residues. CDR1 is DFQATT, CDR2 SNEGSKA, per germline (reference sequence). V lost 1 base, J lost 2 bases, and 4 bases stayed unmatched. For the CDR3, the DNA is TGCAGTGCTAGAGGACTAGCGCCTACCTACGAGCAGTACTTC. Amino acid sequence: CSARGLAPTYEQYF.

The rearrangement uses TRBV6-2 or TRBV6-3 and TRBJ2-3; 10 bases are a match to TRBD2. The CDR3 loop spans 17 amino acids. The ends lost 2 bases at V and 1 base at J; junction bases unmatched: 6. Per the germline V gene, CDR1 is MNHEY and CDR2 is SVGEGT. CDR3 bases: TGTGCCAGCAGTTACGGGGCCGGGACTAGCGGCACAGATACGCAGTATTTT. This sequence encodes CASSYGAGTSGTDTQYF.